A single sample gave rise to the 9 T cell receptor beta chains below, sequenced in a study of shared clonotypes between healthy human individuals. Profiled with immunoSEQ multiplex PCR; TCRdb holds only in-frame clones, not every one. The sample records about 710,000 clones, more than 70% being singletons. Sequencing input: memory CD4+ T cells sorted from blood. Subset specified: CD45RA-negative fraction. The source is a woman aged 25-40 years in good health.

The chain joins TRBV15 to TRBJ2-5, with D possibly being TRBD2 (5 bases). The CDR3 runs to 16 residues. Germline CDR1 and CDR2: LNHNV and YYDKDF (reference sequence). V was shortened by 2 bases and J by 4 bases, with 17 bases between the two germline ends. CDR3 sequence: CATSRSEGIVTETQYF. The CDR3 region has the DNA TGTGCCACCAGCAGAAGCGAGGGAATTGTCACAGAGACCCAGTACTTC.

This chain links TRBV19 with TRBJ2-5; 12 bases fit TRBD1. V trimming: 5 bases; J trimming: 5 bases; junction bases outside the gene matches: 12. This CDR3 is 17 amino acids long. Germline CDR1 is LNHDA and CDR2 is SQIVND (reference sequence). The CDR3, as DNA: TGTGCCAGTAGTCGACGGAAAAGCGGGACAGGGGGCGAGACCCAGTACTTC. Residues: CASSRRKSGTGGETQYF.

Details on this clone: The sample contains more than one DNA sequence encoding this CDR3. This rearrangement joins TRBV2 to TRBJ1-2; D remains ambiguous. CDR1 is SNHLY, CDR2 FYNNEI, per germline. Between the trimmed V and J ends, which lost 6 bases and 1 base, there was a span of 6 bases. CDR3 size: 12 residues. CDR3 residues: CASRGFNYGYTF. Written as DNA, the CDR3 is TGTGCCAGCAGGGGATTTAACTATGGCTACACCTTC.

The CDR3, as DNA: TGTGCCAGCAGCCCCGCTTTGGGGGGGGATACGCAGTATTTT. It yields the protein CASSPALGGDTQYF. The V and J genes are TRBV14 and TRBJ2-3; 7 bases align to TRBD2. This CDR3 has 14 amino acids. CDR1 and CDR2 (germline): SGHDN, FVKESK. V was clipped by 4 bases and J by 6 bases; unmatched bases: 7. Full variable domain (rest looked up from reference TRBV14 and TRBJ2-3): EAGVTQFPSHSVIEKGQTVTLRCDPISGHDNLYWYRRVMGKEIKFLLHFVKESKQDESGMPNNRFLAERTGGTYSTLKVQPAELEDSGVYFCASSPALGGDTQYFGPGTRLTVL.

The J gene is TRBJ2-1, the V gene TRBV27; 11 positions match TRBD2. Germline loops: CDR1 MNHEY, CDR2 SMNVEV (reference sequence). After removal of 2 bases from V and 4 bases from J, the junction contained 7 bases not matched to a gene. CDR3 length: 17 amino acids. CDR3 protein: CASSLGSGRARYNEQFF. Here the CDR3 DNA reads TGTGCCAGCAGTTTAGGTAGCGGGAGGGCCAGGTACAATGAGCAGTTCTTC.

The chain combines TRBV4-1 with TRBJ2-5, with 16 bases lining up with TRBD2. The J call is uncertain, as TRBJ2-7 better fits the DNA end. The germline gives CDR1 MGHRA, CDR2 YSYEKL. This CDR3 has 16 residues. Written as DNA, the CDR3 is TGCGCCAGCAAAGGGTACGGGACTAGCGGGAGGGACGAGCAGTACTTC. It specifies CASKGYGTSGRDEQYF.

The genes are TRBV15 and TRBJ2-3, with TRBD2 identical over 10 bases. The germline gives CDR1 LNHNV, CDR2 YYDKDF (reference sequence). This CDR3 is built from 18 residues. Trimming removed 2 bases from V and 2 bases from J; junction bases left unmatched: 10. The CDR3 bases are TGTGCCACCAGCAGAAAAAGAAACGGACTAGCGGTCACAGATACGCAGTATTTT. This gives the protein CATSRKRNGLAVTDTQYF.

Of note for this clone: The sample holds other DNA sequences that translate to the same CDR3. V is TRBV5-1 and J is TRBJ2-5, with D uncertain. Trimming removed 0 bases at V and 0 bases at J, with 6 bases between. The CDR3 has 14 amino acids. Germline-derived CDR1 and CDR2 are SGHRS and YFSETQ. The CDR3 DNA reads TGCGCCAGCAGCTTGGGTCAGAACCAAGAGACCCAGTACTTC. Amino acid sequence: CASSLGQNQETQYF. Full variable domain (remainder filled in from reference TRBV5-1 and TRBJ2-5): KAGVTQTPRYLIKTRGQQVTLSCSPISGHRSVSWYQQTPGQGLQFLFEYFSETQRNKGNFPGRFSGRQFSNSRSEMNVSTLELGDSALYLCASSLGQNQETQYFGPGTRLLVL.

The V and J genes are TRBV11-2 and TRBJ2-5; tentative D call: TRBD2 (5 bases). Germline V gives CDR1 SGHAT, CDR2 FQNNGV. V was shortened by 7 bases and J by 2 bases, with 11 bases between the two germline ends. The CDR3 has 13 residues. DNA of the CDR3: TGTGCCAGCACTCCGGGGAATCAAGAGACCCAGTACTTC. It codes for CASTPGNQETQYF.